The 21 T cell receptor beta chains below all came from one sample that was sequenced in a study of blood T cell repertoires in COVID-19. Profiled with immunoSEQ multiplex PCR; TCRdb holds only in-frame clones, not every one. The sample has about half a million clones, 70% to 90% seen once. Sample: peripheral blood. The receptor set was obtained from a human donor in a cohort sampled during active COVID-19.

This chain links TRBV7-9 with TRBJ2-1, with D maybe TRBD2 (5 bases). CDR1 SEHNR and CDR2 FQNEAQ come from the germline V gene (reference sequence). V lost 5 bases and J lost 0, with 14 bases in between. The CDR3 is 16 amino acids. CDR3 sequence: CASSLTGRDSYNEQFF. The CDR3 nucleotides read TGTGCCAGCAGCCTGACCGGACGGGACTCCTACAATGAGCAGTTCTTC.

This clone was detected only once. The chain joins TRBV19 to TRBJ1-1, with a possible D match to TRBD1 (5 bases). The germline V and J ends were trimmed by 6 bases and 9 bases, with 17 bases remaining between them. Germline CDR1 LNHDA, CDR2 SQIVND (reference sequence). The CDR3 extends over 13 amino acids. CDR3 amino acids: CASRGRGEGQAFF. In DNA form, the CDR3 reads TGTGCCAGTAGAGGGAGAGGGGAGGGGCAAGCTTTCTTT.

This rearrangement joins TRBV4-1 to TRBJ1-1; D ambiguous. From germline, CDR1 is MGHRA and CDR2 YSYEKL. There are 18 residues in the CDR3. The V gene lost 1 base and the J gene lost 1 base, with 19 bases spanning the gap. In DNA, the CDR3 is TGCGCCAGCAGCCAAGCCCCAGGACTTATGACGGCGAACACTGAAGCTTTCTTT. This sequence encodes CASSQAPGLMTANTEAFF.

For this clone: The junction shows a germline mismatch at one end, possibly a read error. This sequence joins TRBV19 and TRBJ2-3, with TRBD2 matching 7 bases. Germline CDR1 reads LNHDA; CDR2 reads SQIVND (reference sequence). The CDR3 consists of 14 residues. CDR3 residues: CASRIGGSSDTQYF. CDR3 sequence (DNA): TGTGCCAGTAGAATAGGCGGGAGTAGCGATACGCAGTATTTT. Using reference TRBV19 and TRBJ2-3 for the parts outside the CDR3, the full variable domain is DGGITQSPKYLFRKEGQNVTLSCEQNLNHDAMYWYRQDPGQGLRLIYYSQIVNDFQKGDIAEGYSVSREKKESFPLTVTSAQKNPTAFYLCASRIGGSSDTQYFGPGTRLTVL.

The chain uses TRBV11-2 and TRBJ2-5, with D maybe TRBD2 (5 bases). The CDR3 runs 13 residues. V lost 3 bases and J lost 5, with 10 bases in between. Germline CDR1 reads SGHAT; CDR2 reads FQNNGV. The DNA of the CDR3 is TGTGCCAGCAGCTTCTCTAGCCAGGAGACCCAGTACTTC. Protein product: CASSFSSQETQYF.

The chain has TRBV6-5 and TRBJ2-5, with unresolved D. Germline lookup yields CDR1 MNHEY and CDR2 SVGAGI. Trimming removed 0 bases at V and 0 bases at J, with 5 bases between. This CDR3 spans 14 amino acids. CDR3 protein: CASSYSWHQETQYF. In DNA, the CDR3 is TGTGCCAGCAGTTACTCATGGCACCAAGAGACCCAGTACTTC.

The chain joins TRBV6-4 to TRBJ2-1, with TRBD1 matching over 8 bases. The CDR3 covers 13 residues. The V gene's germline CDR1 is MRHNA and CDR2 SNTAGT. J was trimmed by 6 bases and V by 4 bases; bases with no gene match: 2. In DNA form, the CDR3 reads TGTGCCAGCAGTGGACAGGGGCCCAATGAGCAGTTCTTC. Translation: CASSGQGPNEQFF.

The rearrangement uses TRBV7-9 and TRBJ2-1; 8 bases align to TRBD2. This CDR3 has 17 amino acids. The V segment lost 1 base and the J segment 1 base; nucleotides outside the gene matches: 6. Looked up from germline, CDR1 is SEHNR and CDR2 is FQNEAQ (reference sequence). In nucleotides, the CDR3 is TGTGCCAGCAGCTTAGGGAGCGGGAGTAGTTCCTACAATGAGCAGTTCTTC. Its protein product is CASSLGSGSSSYNEQFF.

V usage is TRBV18 and J usage is TRBJ2-1; D may be TRBD2 (5 bases). Trimming removed 1 base from V and 5 bases from J, with 12 bases in between. This CDR3 is 15 amino acids long. Germline V gene lookup returns CDR1 KGHSH and CDR2 LQKENI. CDR3 region: CASSPLRERHNEQFF. The CDR3 coding sequence is TGTGCCAGCTCACCACTGAGGGAGCGCCACAATGAGCAGTTCTTC.

The rearrangement joins TRBV19 to TRBJ1-1; 8 bases fit TRBD1. CDR1 LNHDA and CDR2 SQIVND come from the germline V gene (reference sequence). The trim removed 6 bases at V and 3 bases at J, leaving 6 bases unmatched. This CDR3 has 14 amino acids. The CDR3 here is CASRDRALDTEAFF. In DNA form, the CDR3 reads TGTGCCAGTAGGGACAGGGCGCTAGACACTGAAGCTTTCTTT.

The V gene is TRBV5-4, the J gene TRBJ2-7; D is possibly TRBD1 (6 bases). Germline V gene lookup returns CDR1 SGHNT and CDR2 YYREEE (reference sequence). The CDR3 loop spans 14 amino acids. The ends were cut back, 2 bases at V and 2 bases at J, with 11 bases in the middle. The CDR3 DNA is TGTGCCAGCAGCTTTTCAGGGGCCCCCTACGAGCAGTACTTC. It encodes CASSFSGAPYEQYF.

This clone was counted at least ten times. The chain carries TRBV6-6 and TRBJ2-3; D gene ambiguous. V was shortened by 0 bases and J by 2 bases, with 9 bases between the two germline ends. The CDR3 sequence is 15 residues long. Germline V gene sequence: CDR1 MNHNY, CDR2 SVGAGI (reference sequence). CDR3 sequence (DNA): TGTGCCAGCAGTTACTCATCGCGGTACACAGATACGCAGTATTTT. It codes for CASSYSSRYTDTQYF.

The chain joins TRBV4-2 to TRBJ2-1; 11 nucleotides align to TRBD2. CDR3 size: 16 residues. V shed 0 bases and J 9 bases; nucleotides not matched to a gene: 7. CDR1 and CDR2 from the germline V gene are LGHNA and YNFKEQ. The CDR3 protein is CASSQEGLAGFFEQFF. As DNA, the CDR3 is TGTGCCAGCAGCCAAGAAGGACTAGCGGGTTTCTTTGAGCAGTTCTTC.

V is TRBV9 and J is TRBJ1-2; D uncertain. Per the germline V gene, CDR1 is SGDLS and CDR2 is YYNGEE. CDR3 length: 15 residues. Between the trimmed V and J ends, which lost 4 bases and 0 bases, there was a span of 13 bases. The CDR3 here is CASSLTERTNYGYTF. The CDR3 DNA reads as TGTGCCAGCAGCCTTACGGAGAGAACTAACTATGGCTACACCTTC.

This clone was seen just once. The chain employs TRBV7-8 and TRBJ2-1; 7 positions agree with TRBD2. In germline, CDR1 is SGHVS, CDR2 FQNEAQ. The CDR3 extends over 19 amino acids. V was clipped by 0 bases and J by 4 bases; unmatched bases: 15. Written as DNA, the CDR3 is TGTGCCAGCAGCTTAGCAGGTCTGGCGGGAGTATCCCGATACAATGAGCAGTTCTTC. Protein product: CASSLAGLAGVSRYNEQFF.

The V and J genes are TRBV2 and TRBJ2-2, with D maybe TRBD2 (5 bases). Germline lookup yields CDR1 SNHLY and CDR2 FYNNEI. Trimming cost V 3 bases and J 1 base, with 9 bases left between them. This CDR3 is built from 15 residues. The CDR3 loop is CASSDPGMNTGELFF. DNA for the CDR3: TGTGCCAGCAGTGATCCGGGAATGAACACCGGGGAGCTGTTTTTT. Looking up the rest from reference TRBV2 and TRBJ2-2 gives the full variable domain: EPEVTQTPSHQVTQMGQEVILRCVPISNHLYFYWYRQILGQKVEFLVSFYNNEISEKSEIFDDQFSVERPDGSNFTLKIRSTKLEDSAMYFCASSDPGMNTGELFFGEGSRLTVL.

J is TRBJ2-2 and V is TRBV7-2, with 9 bases identical to TRBD2. The CDR3 covers 15 residues. Germline lookup yields CDR1 SGHTA and CDR2 FQGNSA. V lost 5 bases, J lost 9 bases, and 10 bases stayed unmatched. The CDR3 DNA reads TGTGCCAGCAGCACGCCTATGGGACTAGCAAGGGAGCTGTTTTTT. Encoded protein: CASSTPMGLARELFF. The full variable domain, completed using reference TRBV7-2 and TRBJ2-2, is GAGVSQSPSNKVTEKGKDVELRCDPISGHTALYWYRQSLGQGLEFLIYFQGNSAPDKSGLPSDRFSAERTGGSVSTLTIQRTQQEDSAVYLCASSTPMGLARELFFGEGSRLTVL.

The rearrangement links TRBV19 to TRBJ1-5; D is undetermined. This CDR3 has 14 amino acids. Germline lookup yields CDR1 LNHDA and CDR2 SQIVND (reference sequence). The germline V and J ends were trimmed by 1 base and 3 bases, with 7 bases remaining between them. The CDR3 reads CASSIARPNQPQHF. The CDR3 nucleotides read TGTGCCAGTAGTATAGCCAGGCCCAATCAGCCCCAGCATTTT.

The genes are TRBV10-3 and TRBJ2-7; D is unresolved. Germline assignment: CDR1 ENHRY and CDR2 SYGVKD. The CDR3 is 15 amino acids. V lost 2 bases, J lost 3 bases, and 14 bases lay in between. The CDR3 nucleotides are TGTGCCATCAGTGAGACAGATTTATATTACTACGAGCAGTACTTC. Translated: CAISETDLYYYEQYF.

This clone was observed once. The V gene is TRBV19, the J gene TRBJ2-7; 10 bases map to TRBD1. Trimming removed 3 bases from V and 3 bases from J; junction bases left unmatched: 11. Germline V gives CDR1 LNHDA, CDR2 SQIVND (reference sequence). The CDR3 spans 17 residues. CDR3 in DNA: TGTGCCAGTAGTATTCCCACCGGGACAGGGGATCACTACGAGCAGTACTTC. Translated, it gives CASSIPTGTGDHYEQYF. The entire variable domain, with the rest obtained from reference TRBV19 and TRBJ2-7, is as follows: DGGITQSPKYLFRKEGQNVTLSCEQNLNHDAMYWYRQDPGQGLRLIYYSQIVNDFQKGDIAEGYSVSREKKESFPLTVTSAQKNPTAFYLCASSIPTGTGDHYEQYFGPGTRLTVT.

The J gene is TRBJ2-2, the V gene TRBV29-1, with D possibly being TRBD1 (5 bases). Germline-derived CDR1 and CDR2 are SQVTM and ANQGSEA. The germline V and J ends were trimmed by 5 bases and 6 bases, with 16 bases remaining between them. The CDR3 loop spans 14 amino acids. The CDR3 nucleotides read TGCAGCGTTTCAACGGACCCCAGGGCCGGGGAGCTGTTTTTT. Translation gives CSVSTDPRAGELFF.